The clone carrying this T cell receptor (beta chain) was detected only a few times. Its antigen is unknown. Researchers made TCR beta libraries by using iRepertoire HTBI primers and running Arm-PCR on CDR3 regions. One entry per CDR3 protein results from TCRdb running MiXCR on the multiplex PCR reads. The table records about 530,000 distinct CDR3 sequences, about 16% of them present only once. The germline V gene has CDR1 SGHTA and CDR2 FQGTGA. This CDR3 has 13 amino acids. V lost 1 base and J lost 5, with 3 bases in between. These data come from a study of regulatory T cells in long-lasting Graves disease. Whole-study findings and limits: Persistent Graves' patients showed a TCR diversity that was lower than that of newly diagnosed ones.

Time point meaning: newly diagnosed GD, antithyroid drugs for less than 3 months. TCR sequences were obtained from RNA taken from PBMCs. The data also belong to a second study, concerning T cells in Graves' hyperthyroidism and ophthalmopathy. As that report states: The TCR CDR3 was amplified in a first-round RT-PCR using the HTBI primer set. The majority of expanded thyroid clonotypes above 0.001 also appeared in blood.

The sequence was obtained from a woman aged 35-65 years with Graves disease. The V gene is TRBV7-3, the J gene TRBJ1-6; no definite D call. Sequencing used peripheral blood mononuclear cells (PBMCs), obtained at new diagnosis, from a patient treated with antithyroid drugs. CDR3: CASSLMDNSPLHF. The CDR3 DNA reads as TGTGCCAGCAGCTTAATGGATAATTCACCCCTCCACTTT.